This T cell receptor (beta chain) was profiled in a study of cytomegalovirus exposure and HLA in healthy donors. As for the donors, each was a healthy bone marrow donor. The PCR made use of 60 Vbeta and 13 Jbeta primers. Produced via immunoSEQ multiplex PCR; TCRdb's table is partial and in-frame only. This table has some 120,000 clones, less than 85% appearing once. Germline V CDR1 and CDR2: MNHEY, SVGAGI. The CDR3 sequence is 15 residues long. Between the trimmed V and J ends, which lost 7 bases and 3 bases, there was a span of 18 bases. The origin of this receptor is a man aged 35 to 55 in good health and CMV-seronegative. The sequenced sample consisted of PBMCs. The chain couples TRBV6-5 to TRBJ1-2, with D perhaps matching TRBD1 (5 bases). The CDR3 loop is CASKPVMGGDYGYTF. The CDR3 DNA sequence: TGTGCCAGCAAACCCGTGATGGGGGGTGACTATGGCTACACCTTC.